Each of the 8 T cell receptor beta chains below was sequenced from the same sample in a study of early T cells in non-severe SARS-CoV-2 infection. Using its own MiXCR run on the 5' RACE reads, TCRdb lists one record per CDR3 protein. The table records more than 35,000 distinct CDR3 sequences, 3.5% to 5% of them present only once. The sequencing sample was made of whole blood. The receptors come from an adult who was a healthcare worker with PCR-confirmed SARS-CoV-2 infection or an uninfected control (not recorded which).

This clonotype was picked up a small number of times. This chain uses TRBV5-1 with TRBJ1-3, with D unresolved. The CDR3 contains 15 residues. Trimming shortened V by 2 bases and J by 0 bases, and 9 bases separated the two germline ends. Germline lookup yields CDR1 SGHRS and CDR2 YFSETQ. CDR3 sequence (DNA): TGCGCCAGCAGCTTCGACGGAGCCTCTGGAAACACCATATATTTT. Translation gives CASSFDGASGNTIYF.

This clonotype was detected a few times. V gene TRBV5-1 combines with J gene TRBJ2-2, with a possible D match to TRBD1 (6 bases). The germline V gene has CDR1 SGHRS and CDR2 YFSETQ. V gave up 4 bases and J gave up 6 bases, with 10 bases separating them. This CDR3 contains 13 residues. The CDR3 DNA reads as TGCGCCAGCAGCCTCAGGGGACCCGGGGAGCTGTTTTTT. Protein: CASSLRGPGELFF.

This clonotype came up many times. The chain links TRBV30 to TRBJ1-1; tentatively, D is TRBD1 (6 bases). Germline assignment: CDR1 GTSNPN and CDR2 SVGIG (reference sequence). Trimming stripped 0 bases from V and 5 bases from J, with 13 bases between. The CDR3 is made up of 14 amino acids. The CDR3 DNA is TGTGCCTGGAGTGTAGGGGGTGGAGGAACTGAAGCTTTCTTT. Translated: CAWSVGGGGTEAFF.

Many counts were recorded for this clonotype. The chain combines TRBV12-5 with TRBJ2-1; the match to TRBD2 covers 8 bases. CDR3 length: 15 amino acids. Germline V lookup: CDR1 LGHNT, CDR2 FRNRAP. V shed 5 bases, J shed 3 bases, and the junction held 6 bases outside the gene matches. The CDR3: CASGGGRSGYNEQFF. In nucleotides, the CDR3 is TGTGCTAGTGGTGGCGGGAGGTCTGGCTACAATGAGCAGTTCTTC.

At least ten counts were recorded for this clonotype. The rearrangement links TRBV11-2 to TRBJ2-7; D gene ambiguous. This CDR3 is 13 amino acids long. The V gene's germline CDR1 is SGHAT and CDR2 FQNNGV. Trimming shortened V by 5 bases and J by 3 bases, and 11 bases separated the two germline ends. The CDR3 DNA reads as TGTGCCAGCAGCCCAGGTGCGGTCTACGAGCAGTACTTC. Translating gives CASSPGAVYEQYF.

This clonotype has a count of ten or more. The V call is TRBV20-1, the J call TRBJ2-3, with 16 positions matching TRBD2. CDR3 length: 16 residues. In germline, CDR1 is DFQATT, CDR2 SNEGSKA (reference sequence). With 7 bases clipped from V and 2 bases from J, the junction kept 6 bases outside the gene matches. CDR3 loop: CSGAGTSGGDTDTQYF. The CDR3 nucleotides read TGCAGTGGCGCCGGGACTAGCGGGGGGGACACAGATACGCAGTATTTT.

This clonotype was seen repeatedly, ten times or more. The J gene is TRBJ1-1, the V gene TRBV30; TRBD1 is a possible D gene (5 bases). From germline, CDR1 is GTSNPN and CDR2 SVGIG (reference sequence). V lost 0 bases to trimming and J lost 8 bases, with 16 bases between them. The CDR3 loop spans 14 amino acids. The CDR3 nucleotides are TGTGCCTGGAGTGTACCGGGACTCCAGGGAGAAGCTTTCTTT. Its protein product is CAWSVPGLQGEAFF.

The chain couples TRBV20-1 to TRBJ1-4; D uncertain. The CDR3 extends over 15 amino acids. V gave up 6 bases and J gave up 8 bases, with 22 bases separating them. Germline lookup yields CDR1 DFQATT and CDR2 SNEGSKA (reference sequence). DNA for the CDR3: TGCAGTGCGGAACCCCTCCTAGCTCACCCCGAAAAACTGTTTTTT. Translating gives CSAEPLLAHPEKLFF.